Below, 22 T cell receptor beta chains from the same sample are listed, as sequenced in a study of vaccination effects on CD4 cells after COVID-19. The data were produced by immunoSEQ multiplex PCR, yet TCRdb's version contains in-frame clones alone and is incomplete. The sample has approximately 24,000 clones; more than 70% are singletons. These receptors are not linked to any known antigen. Sequencing followed a ViraFEST assay step that expanded antigen-specific CD4+ T cells with viral peptide pools. CD4+ T cell isolation took place after more than eight days of culture. According to the study, vaccine recipients showed no prior SARS-CoV-2 infection and negative nucleocapsid antibodies. Sequenced material: CD4+ T cells from PBMCs cultured with HCoV-NL63 spike peptides, taken before COVID-19 vaccination. These receptors were collected from a human donor who received a COVID-19 vaccine.

This clone was seen more than once but under ten times. This chain connects TRBV5-4 to TRBJ2-7, with D unresolved. Trimming took 0 bases from V and 2 from J, leaving 6 bases between them. CDR3 length: 13 residues. Germline CDR1 reads SGHNT; CDR2 reads YYREEE (reference sequence). The CDR3 DNA reads TGTGCCAGCAGCTTGGACATCCCCTACGAGCAGTACTTC. Protein product: CASSLDIPYEQYF.

The chain carries TRBV19 and TRBJ1-5; D is unresolved. CDR3 length: 15 residues. The V gene lost 1 base and the J gene lost 0 bases, with 7 bases spanning the gap. Germline CDR1 and CDR2: LNHDA and SQIVND (reference sequence). CDR3 bases: TGTGCCAGTAGTATAGGACTTTATAGCAATCAGCCCCAGCATTTT. This gives the protein CASSIGLYSNQPQHF.

This clone came up a few times. The chain is built from TRBV9 and TRBJ2-7; 8 bases line up with TRBD2. Germline V gene lookup returns CDR1 SGDLS and CDR2 YYNGEE. Trimming cost V 4 bases and J 1 base; bases outside gene matches: 7. The CDR3 consists of 15 residues. CDR3 DNA: TGTGCCAGCAGCCAGAGCGGGAGCTATTCCTACGAGCAGTACTTC. This codes for CASSQSGSYSYEQYF.

The chain couples TRBV3-1 (or the pseudogene TRBV3-2) to TRBJ2-5, with 11 nucleotides matching TRBD1. This CDR3 has 16 residues. The ends lost 4 bases at V and 5 bases at J; junction bases unmatched: 9. Germline-derived CDR1 and CDR2 are LGHDT and YNNKEL (reference sequence). This CDR3 is CASSPGQGAFRETQYF. The CDR3 DNA reads as TGTGCCAGCAGCCCTGGACAGGGGGCTTTCCGGGAGACCCAGTACTTC.

This rearrangement joins TRBV11-2 to TRBJ2-5; D is unclear. V was clipped by 3 bases and J by 3 bases, with 8 bases between them. The CDR3 spans 13 residues. Germline V gives CDR1 SGHAT, CDR2 FQNNGV. CDR3 amino acids: CASSFGEKETQYF. As DNA, the CDR3 is TGTGCCAGCAGCTTCGGTGAAAAAGAGACCCAGTACTTC.

The J gene is TRBJ2-6, the V gene TRBV6-4; D is tentatively TRBD1 or TRBD2 (6 bases each). Germline V lookup: CDR1 MRHNA, CDR2 SNTAGT. CDR3 length: 17 residues. V gave up 4 bases and J gave up 0 bases, with 13 bases separating them. This CDR3 reads CASSGSGAPSGANVLTF. DNA for the CDR3: TGTGCCAGCAGTGGATCGGGGGCCCCCTCTGGGGCCAACGTCCTGACTTTC.

J is TRBJ2-5 and V is TRBV5-4, with D perhaps TRBD1 or TRBD2 (5 bases each). There are 14 residues in the CDR3. Looked up from germline, CDR1 is SGHNT and CDR2 is YYREEE (reference sequence). With 0 bases removed from V and 1 base from J, the gap between germline ends came to 7 bases. The CDR3 DNA is TGTGCCAGCAGCTTGGTTGGGACCCAAGAGACCCAGTACTTC. Amino acids: CASSLVGTQETQYF.

The V gene is TRBV6-6, the J gene TRBJ2-7, with D tentatively TRBD1 (5 bases). V was trimmed by 5 bases and J by 2 bases, leaving 13 bases between them. The CDR3 is made up of 14 amino acids. Germline CDR1 is MNHNY and CDR2 is SVGAGI (reference sequence). CDR3 region: CASSENRQAYEQYF. The CDR3 DNA reads TGTGCCAGCAGTGAGAACAGGCAAGCCTACGAGCAGTACTTC.

The V gene is TRBV24-1, the J gene TRBJ2-3, with a possible D match to TRBD2 (5 bases). Germline V CDR1 and CDR2: KGHDR, SFDVKD. This CDR3 has 14 residues. Between the trimmed V and J ends, which lost 3 bases and 4 bases, there was a span of 10 bases. DNA for the CDR3: TGTGCCACCAGTGATCGGACTTCCCCAGATACGCAGTATTTT. Its translation is CATSDRTSPDTQYF.

CDR3 residues: CSVQAQQGWNEKLFF. The CDR3 DNA reads TGCAGCGTACAGGCCCAACAGGGGTGGAATGAAAAACTGTTTTTT. This chain joins TRBV29-1 and TRBJ1-4; TRBD1 agrees at 7 bases. Germline-derived CDR1 and CDR2 are SQVTM and ANQGSEA. V was clipped by 6 bases and J by 5 bases; unmatched bases: 12. CDR3 length: 15 residues.

This chain connects TRBV19 to TRBJ2-5, with 7 bases aligning to TRBD2. There are 16 residues in the CDR3. The germline V gene encodes CDR1 LNHDA and CDR2 SQIVND (reference sequence). V trimming: 7 bases; J trimming: 2 bases; junction bases outside the gene matches: 13. The CDR3 DNA follows: TGTGCCAGTACCGTTAGCTGGGGGGGAAGACAAGAGACCCAGTACTTC. This codes for CASTVSWGGRQETQYF.

The CDR3 nucleotides are TGTGCCAGCAGTTTAAGGGGGGTTAATTACTACTATGGCTACACCTTC. This codes for CASSLRGVNYYYGYTF. J is TRBJ1-2 and V is TRBV27, with D possibly TRBD1 on 6 matching bases. V was cut by 2 bases and J by 3 bases, with 16 bases left in between. The CDR3 covers 16 residues. Germline V CDR1 and CDR2: MNHEY, SMNVEV (reference sequence).

The V call is TRBV7-9, the J call TRBJ1-2; D unclear. V dropped 1 base and J dropped 4 bases, with 4 bases sitting between them. CDR3 size: 12 residues. Germline assignment: CDR1 SEHNR and CDR2 FQNEAQ (reference sequence). The CDR3 loop reads CASSLDSYGYTF. The CDR3 nucleotides read TGTGCCAGCAGCTTAGATAGCTATGGCTACACCTTC.

This clone was seen more than once but under ten times. This chain joins TRBV7-7 and TRBJ2-5; TRBD2 agrees at 13 bases. Per the germline V gene, CDR1 is SSHAT and CDR2 is FNYEAQ (reference sequence). The trim removed 4 bases at V and 5 bases at J, leaving 13 bases unmatched. The CDR3 is 18 amino acids. This CDR3 reads CASSSGGLAGIGAETQYF. The CDR3 nucleotides are TGTGCCAGCAGCTCAGGGGGACTAGCGGGGATCGGGGCGGAGACCCAGTACTTC.

This clone turned up a few times. V usage is TRBV12-3 or TRBV12-4 and J usage is TRBJ2-1; D unresolved. CDR3 length equals 12 residues. V was shortened by 4 bases and J by 12 bases, with 13 bases between the two germline ends. The DNA of the CDR3 is TGTGCCAGCAGTTCCAACAGTATTAGGCAGTTCTTC. Translating gives CASSSNSIRQFF.

This clone was picked up a small number of times. This chain joins TRBV2 and TRBJ2-7; D is perhaps TRBD2 (6 bases). V was shortened by 6 bases and J by 2 bases, with 11 bases between the two germline ends. The CDR3 covers 13 residues. Germline V gene sequence: CDR1 SNHLY, CDR2 FYNNEI. This chain's CDR3 is CASRRTTAYEQYF. As DNA, the CDR3 is TGTGCCAGCAGGCGGACTACCGCCTACGAGCAGTACTTC.

This rearrangement joins TRBV2 to TRBJ1-6; 7 nucleotides match TRBD1. V shed 3 bases, J shed 10 bases, and the junction held 9 bases outside the gene matches. The CDR3 spans 15 residues. Per germline, CDR1 SNHLY and CDR2 FYNNEI. Here the CDR3 reads CASSETGPRVSPLHF. In nucleotides, the CDR3 is TGTGCCAGCAGTGAGACAGGGCCGCGGGTATCACCCCTCCACTTT.

The chain carries TRBV5-1 and TRBJ2-3; D is unresolved. CDR1 and CDR2 (germline): SGHRS, YFSETQ. V lost 1 base, J lost 0 bases, and 12 bases lay in between. This CDR3 is built from 16 residues. The CDR3 region is CASSLTSQPSTDTQYF. CDR3 sequence (DNA): TGCGCCAGCAGCTTGACCTCCCAGCCAAGCACAGATACGCAGTATTTT.

This rearrangement joins TRBV30 to TRBJ1-2, with D possibly being TRBD1 (6 bases). With 1 base removed from V and 6 bases from J, the gap between germline ends came to 9 bases. CDR1 GTSNPN and CDR2 SVGIG come from the germline V gene (reference sequence). The CDR3 is 12 residues long. As DNA, the CDR3 is TGTGCCTGGAGTGGACAGGCGAATGGCTACACCTTC. Translation gives CAWSGQANGYTF.

The chain combines TRBV3-1 (or the pseudogene TRBV3-2) with TRBJ2-5; D is possibly TRBD2 (7 bases). CDR3 length equals 15 residues. The ends were cut back, 4 bases at V and 3 bases at J, with 15 bases in the middle. CDR1 is LGHDT, CDR2 YNNKEL, per germline (reference sequence). The CDR3 coding sequence is TGTGCCAGCAGCCCACCGGGGGGCCGGGAAGAGACCCAGTACTTC. Its translation is CASSPPGGREETQYF.

This clone was found a few times. V is TRBV10-3 and J is TRBJ1-1; 7 bases map to TRBD1. The junction had 11 bases not matched to a gene; V was cut back by 10 bases and J by 6 bases. CDR1 ENHRY and CDR2 SYGVKD come from the germline V gene. The CDR3 is 13 amino acids. The CDR3 sequence is CATNRQGGAEAFF. The DNA for the CDR3 is TGTGCCACCAATCGACAGGGAGGGGCTGAAGCTTTCTTT.

This clone turned up a few times. J is TRBJ1-4 and V is TRBV3-1 (or the pseudogene TRBV3-2); D is ambiguous. The ends were cut back, 8 bases at V and 8 bases at J, with 18 bases in the middle. The CDR3 is 14 amino acids. CDR1 and CDR2 (germline): LGHDT, YNNKEL (reference sequence). CDR3 nucleotide sequence: TGTGCCAGCTCTGTGGCCGGGGTAAGAGAAAAACTGTTTTTT. It yields the protein CASSVAGVREKLFF.